Below, 7 T cell receptor beta chains from the same sample are listed, as sequenced in a study of T-cell reconstitution after alpha-beta-depleted transplantation in children. Preparing the TCRbeta library involved the use of unique molecular identifiers. TCRdb re-analysed the PCR reads in MiXCR, keeping a single row per CDR3 protein. The sample includes 700,000 to 950,000 distinct CDR3 sequences, 15% to 20% of them seen just once. Source: PBMCs, mostly from graft donor cells, taken 360 days after TCRalphabeta/CD19-depleted stem cell transplant. These receptors were taken from a male patient aged 10 to 17 who had a stem cell transplant for acute lymphoblastic leukemia, so the T cells may come from the graft donor.

In this sample, this clonotype turned up a few times. The chain employs TRBV3-1 and TRBJ2-7; no reliable D call. Germline loops: CDR1 LGHDT, CDR2 YNNKEL (reference sequence). V lost 2 bases, J lost 0 bases, and 8 bases lay in between. The CDR3 contains 14 residues. CDR3 bases: TGTGCCAGCAGCCAACTGCGCGGCTCCTACGAGCAGTACTTC. Translated: CASSQLRGSYEQYF.

The chain has TRBV20-1 and TRBJ2-7, with 7 positions matching TRBD1. V lost 5 bases and J lost 4; bases outside the gene matches: 8. The length of the CDR3 is 13 residues. CDR1 and CDR2 from the germline V gene are DFQATT and SNEGSKA (reference sequence). The CDR3 nucleotides are TGCAGTGCTTTCGCCGACAGGGCTTACGAGCAGTACTTC. Protein product: CSAFADRAYEQYF.

The rearrangement joins TRBV12-5 to TRBJ2-1, with 9 bases identical to TRBD1. The CDR3 runs 17 residues. Germline CDR1 and CDR2: LGHNT and FRNRAP. The V gene end was trimmed by 0 bases and the J gene end by 9 bases; junction bases not matched to a gene: 12. For the CDR3, the DNA is TGTGCTAGTGGTTTGGTAAGGTTTCGGACAGGGGAGGGTGAGCAGTTCTTC. It specifies CASGLVRFRTGEGEQFF.

This clonotype was seen only a few times. This chain connects TRBV5-1 to TRBJ2-1, with D possibly matching TRBD2 (6 bases). The V end was cut by 2 bases, the J end by 0 bases, with 9 bases between. Germline CDR1 is SGHRS and CDR2 is YFSETQ. The length of the CDR3 is 15 residues. This CDR3 is CASSFAGPSYNEQFF. CDR3 DNA: TGCGCCAGCAGCTTTGCGGGGCCCTCCTACAATGAGCAGTTCTTC.

This clonotype was picked up a small number of times. The gene calls are TRBV12-3 or TRBV12-4 and TRBJ2-3; no reliable D call. The germline V and J ends were trimmed by 5 bases and 2 bases, with 17 bases remaining between them. The CDR3 has 16 residues. The CDR3: CASSLPAKALTDTQYF. DNA for the CDR3: TGTGCCAGCAGTCTCCCCGCAAAGGCCCTCACAGATACGCAGTATTTT.

This clonotype appeared a few times. The chain joins TRBV7-8 to TRBJ1-3; TRBD1 is a possible D gene (5 bases). From germline, CDR1 is SGHVS and CDR2 FQNEAQ. This CDR3 has 16 residues. Trimming took 4 bases from V and 4 from J, leaving 17 bases between them. The CDR3 DNA sequence: TGTGCCAGCAGCTCGGGACCGACGAGGTCGGGAAACACCATATATTTT. Translation gives CASSSGPTRSGNTIYF.

The V and J genes are TRBV20-1 and TRBJ2-3; D possibly corresponds to TRBD2 (5 bases). CDR1 and CDR2 from the germline V gene are DFQATT and SNEGSKA (reference sequence). Between the trimmed V and J ends, which lost 6 bases and 4 bases, there was a span of 17 bases. CDR3 size: 14 residues. CDR3 loop: CSASGYPIPDTQYF. CDR3 sequence (DNA): TGCAGTGCCTCGGGGTACCCAATACCAGATACGCAGTATTTT.